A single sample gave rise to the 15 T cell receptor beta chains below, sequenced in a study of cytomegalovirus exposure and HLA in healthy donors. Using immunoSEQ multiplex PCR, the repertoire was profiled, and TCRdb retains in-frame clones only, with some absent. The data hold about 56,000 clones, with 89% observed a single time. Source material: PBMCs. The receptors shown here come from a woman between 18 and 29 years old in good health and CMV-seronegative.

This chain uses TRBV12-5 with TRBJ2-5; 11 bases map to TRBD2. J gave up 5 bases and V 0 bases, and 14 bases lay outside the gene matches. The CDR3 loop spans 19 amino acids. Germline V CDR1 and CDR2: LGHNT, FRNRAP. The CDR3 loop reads CASGLVPIPIAGGLETQYF. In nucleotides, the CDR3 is TGTGCTAGTGGTTTGGTACCAATTCCCATAGCGGGGGGGTTGGAGACCCAGTACTTC.

Here the CDR3 DNA reads TGTGCCAGCAGCTTAGGGCAGAATTCACCCCTCCACTTT. Translation: CASSLGQNSPLHF. The chain carries TRBV7-3 and TRBJ1-6; D gene ambiguous. Deletions cut 2 bases from V and 7 bases from J, with 6 bases between. Germline V lookup: CDR1 SGHTA, CDR2 FQGTGA. CDR3 length: 13 residues.

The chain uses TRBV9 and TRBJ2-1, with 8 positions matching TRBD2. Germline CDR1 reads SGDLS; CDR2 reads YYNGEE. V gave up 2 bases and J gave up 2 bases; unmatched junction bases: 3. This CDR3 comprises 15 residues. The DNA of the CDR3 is TGTGCCAGCAGCGTCCATAGCGGGGCCTACAATGAGCAGTTCTTC. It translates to CASSVHSGAYNEQFF. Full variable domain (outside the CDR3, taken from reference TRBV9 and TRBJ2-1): DSGVTQTPKHLITATGQRVTLRCSPRSGDLSVYWYQQSLDQGLQFLIQYYNGEERAKGNILERFSAQQFPDLHSELNLSSLELGDSALYFCASSVHSGAYNEQFFGPGTRLTVL.

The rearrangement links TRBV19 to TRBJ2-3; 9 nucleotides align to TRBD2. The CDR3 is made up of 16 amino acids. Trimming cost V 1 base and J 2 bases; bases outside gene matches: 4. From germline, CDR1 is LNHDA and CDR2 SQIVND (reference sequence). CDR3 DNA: TGTGCCAGTAGTATAGGGCTAGCGGGGATCACAGATACGCAGTATTTT. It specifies CASSIGLAGITDTQYF.

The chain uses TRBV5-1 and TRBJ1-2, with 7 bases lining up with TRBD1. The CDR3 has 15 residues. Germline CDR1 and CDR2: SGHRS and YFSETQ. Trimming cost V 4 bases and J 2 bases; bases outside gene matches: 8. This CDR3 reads CASSGGQEFNYGYTF. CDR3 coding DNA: TGCGCCAGCAGCGGAGGACAGGAGTTCAACTATGGCTACACCTTC.

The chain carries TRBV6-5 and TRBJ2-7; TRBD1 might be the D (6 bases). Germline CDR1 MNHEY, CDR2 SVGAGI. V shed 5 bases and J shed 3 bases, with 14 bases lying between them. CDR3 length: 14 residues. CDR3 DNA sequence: TGTGCCAGCAGTCATGGCTCCAGGGGCTACGAGCAGTACTTC. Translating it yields CASSHGSRGYEQYF.

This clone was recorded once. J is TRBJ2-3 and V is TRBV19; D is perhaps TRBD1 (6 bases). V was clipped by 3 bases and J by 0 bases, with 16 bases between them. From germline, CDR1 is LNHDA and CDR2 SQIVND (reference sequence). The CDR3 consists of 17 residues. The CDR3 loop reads CASSIPPRGISTDTQYF. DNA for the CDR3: TGTGCCAGTAGTATTCCCCCCAGGGGAATAAGCACAGATACGCAGTATTTT.

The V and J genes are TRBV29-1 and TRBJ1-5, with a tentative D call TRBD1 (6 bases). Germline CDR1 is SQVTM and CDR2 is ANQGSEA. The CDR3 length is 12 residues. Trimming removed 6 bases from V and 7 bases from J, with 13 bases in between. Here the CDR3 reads CSVSGVGQPQHF. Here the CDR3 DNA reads TGCAGCGTCTCAGGGGTTGGGCAGCCCCAGCATTTT.

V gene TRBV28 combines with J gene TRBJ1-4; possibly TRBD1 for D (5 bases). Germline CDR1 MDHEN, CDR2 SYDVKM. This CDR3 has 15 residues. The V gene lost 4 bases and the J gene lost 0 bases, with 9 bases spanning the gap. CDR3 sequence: CASSSTEATNEKLFF. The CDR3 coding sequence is TGTGCCAGCAGTTCGACAGAGGCAACTAATGAAAAACTGTTTTTT.

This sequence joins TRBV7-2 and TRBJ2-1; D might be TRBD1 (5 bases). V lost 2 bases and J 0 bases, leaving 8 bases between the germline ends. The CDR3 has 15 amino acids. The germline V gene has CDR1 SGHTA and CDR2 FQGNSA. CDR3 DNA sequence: TGTGCCAGCAGCTTATGGCAGGGCTCCTACAATGAGCAGTTCTTC. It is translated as CASSLWQGSYNEQFF.

The CDR3 sequence is CASSLLPAAGTGNTIYF. Here the CDR3 DNA reads TGTGCCAGCAGCTTATTGCCGGCCGCAGGGACTGGAAACACCATATATTTT. The chain has TRBV7-6 and TRBJ1-3, with D possibly matching TRBD1 (5 bases). Germline CDR1 reads SGHVS; CDR2 reads FNYEAQ. This CDR3 is 17 amino acids long. Between the trimmed V and J ends, which lost 2 bases and 2 bases, there was a span of 16 bases.

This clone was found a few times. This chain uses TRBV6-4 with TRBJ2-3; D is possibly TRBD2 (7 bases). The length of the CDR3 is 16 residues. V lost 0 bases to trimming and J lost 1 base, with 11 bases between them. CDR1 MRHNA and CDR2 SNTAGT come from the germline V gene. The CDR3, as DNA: TGTGCCAGCAGTGACTCTAGGGGGGGAGGCACAGATACGCAGTATTTT. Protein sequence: CASSDSRGGGTDTQYF.

The CDR3 DNA follows: TGTGCCAGCGGGCGGGGAAATGAAGAGACCCAGTACTTC. Translated, it gives CASGRGNEETQYF. The V gene is TRBV2, the J gene TRBJ2-5; maybe TRBD2 (6 bases). Per germline, CDR1 SNHLY and CDR2 FYNNEI. V gave up 8 bases and J gave up 3 bases, with 13 bases separating them. The CDR3 covers 13 residues.

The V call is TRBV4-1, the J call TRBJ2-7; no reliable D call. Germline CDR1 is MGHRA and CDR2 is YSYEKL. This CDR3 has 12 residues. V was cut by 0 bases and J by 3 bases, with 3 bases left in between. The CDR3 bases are TGCGCCAGCAGCCAAGACGGCTACGAGCAGTACTTC. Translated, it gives CASSQDGYEQYF.

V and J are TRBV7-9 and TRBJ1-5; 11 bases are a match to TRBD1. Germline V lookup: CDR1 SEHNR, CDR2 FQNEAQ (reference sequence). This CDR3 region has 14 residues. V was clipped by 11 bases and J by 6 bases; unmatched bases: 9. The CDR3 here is CAGGQGDAGQPQHF. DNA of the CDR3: TGTGCCGGGGGACAGGGGGATGCAGGTCAGCCCCAGCATTTT.